This T cell receptor (beta chain) was profiled in a study of OX40 agonist ivuxolimab in advanced cancers. Study-wide background: Treatment of patients was with ivuxolimab, an agonistic anti-OX40 (CD134) antibody. All patients had ivuxolimab intravenously every 2 weeks at 0.01 to 10 mg/kg. Two patients with cutaneous melanoma and one with hepatocellular carcinoma, three in total, showed partial responses.

Clones were sequenced by immunoSEQ multiplex PCR, and TCRdb holds only the in-frame ones, with some missing. The sample lists around 84,000 clones; about nine tenths were seen once. The germline gives CDR1 KGHSH, CDR2 LQKENI. Deletions cut 4 bases from V and 7 bases from J, with 13 bases between. This CDR3 is 13 amino acids long. The gene calls are TRBV18 and TRBJ1-2, with D possibly matching TRBD1 (6 bases). Sequences were derived from CD4+ or CD8+ T cells sorted from blood, sampled in a trial of the OX40 agonist ivuxolimab. The source is an adult with an advanced solid tumor such as melanoma, head and neck, liver or kidney cancer. CDR3 in DNA: TGTGCCAGCTCACAAAATAACAGGGCTGGCTACACCTTC. This codes for CASSQNNRAGYTF.